One and the same sample provided the 16 T cell receptor beta chains below, sequenced in a study of T cells in localized non-small cell lung cancer (dated by TCRdb to 2020 to 2022). The library was generated by the immunoSEQ multiplex PCR assay. The source is immuneACCESS, and TCRdb retained only in-frame sequences with V and J called. Part of the clones is not carried over; for the studies checked, unresolved V genes explain less than half of this, and the remainder is unexplained. In all, the sample holds 35,000 to 40,000 clones, and around nine tenths of those were seen once. Clones ranked in the top ten supply 2.7% of the sample. Material: peripheral blood, obtained before any cancer treatment. The receptors come from a woman aged 40-75 years with stage I lung adenocarcinoma.

This clone was detected only a few times. CDR3 loop: CASSHLAGREQFF. In DNA, the CDR3 is TGTGCCAGCAGCCACCTAGCGGGTCGGGAGCAGTTCTTC. The rearrangement joins TRBV14 to TRBJ2-1; 8 bases match TRBD2. The CDR3 is made up of 13 amino acids. V shed 3 bases and J 10 bases; nucleotides not matched to a gene: 5. The V gene's germline CDR1 is SGHDN and CDR2 FVKESK.

V usage is TRBV28 and J usage is TRBJ2-1, with 8 positions matching TRBD2. The CDR3 sequence is 14 residues long. The germline gives CDR1 MDHEN, CDR2 SYDVKM. Trimming removed 10 bases from V and 8 bases from J; junction bases left unmatched: 13. CDR3: CANKRSGSNDEQFF. CDR3 DNA: TGTGCCAACAAAAGAAGCGGGAGTAACGATGAGCAGTTCTTC.

CDR3: CASSLAGWGNEKLFF. DNA for the CDR3: TGTGCCAGCAGCTTAGCGGGATGGGGGAATGAAAAACTGTTTTTT. The rearrangement joins TRBV7-9 to TRBJ1-4; D may be TRBD1 (5 bases). Germline-derived CDR1 and CDR2 are SEHNR and FQNEAQ (reference sequence). The CDR3 runs to 15 residues. The V and J ends lost 0 bases and 5 bases respectively, with 10 bases between them.

CDR3 sequence reads: CASSPPGRAGSGELFF. The CDR3 DNA sequence: TGTGCCAGCTCACCACCGGGTCGAGCGGGGTCCGGGGAGCTGTTTTTT. V gene TRBV18 combines with J gene TRBJ2-2; 7 nucleotides align to TRBD2. After removal of 0 bases from V and 6 bases from J, the junction contained 7 bases not matched to a gene. The CDR3 loop spans 16 amino acids. CDR1 is KGHSH, CDR2 LQKENI, per germline.

The CDR3 sequence: CASSGSSRGTDGYTF. In DNA, the CDR3 is TGTGCCAGCAGTGGATCGAGCAGGGGTACGGATGGCTACACCTTC. V gene TRBV2 combines with J gene TRBJ1-2; possible D gene TRBD1, 6 bases. The CDR3 loop spans 15 amino acids. Trimming shortened V by 4 bases and J by 6 bases, and 18 bases separated the two germline ends. Germline V gives CDR1 SNHLY, CDR2 FYNNEI.

This sequence joins TRBV27 and TRBJ1-4, with D possibly TRBD1 on 6 matching bases. V dropped 8 bases and J dropped 0 bases, with 22 bases sitting between them. The CDR3 covers 18 residues. Germline-derived CDR1 and CDR2 are MNHEY and SMNVEV (reference sequence). The CDR3: CASSPASDSFTTNEKLFF. The CDR3 nucleotides are TGTGCCAGCTCACCGGCCTCGGACAGCTTCACAACTAATGAAAAACTGTTTTTT.

The chain links TRBV5-1 to TRBJ1-2; D remains ambiguous. The CDR3 covers 15 residues. Trimming left V 4 bases short and J 4 bases short, with 17 bases between. From germline, CDR1 is SGHRS and CDR2 YFSETQ. CDR3 DNA sequence: TGCGCCAGCAGCACGGGAGCCAGCCTTGGCTATGGCTACACCTTC. The encoded protein is CASSTGASLGYGYTF.

The gene calls are TRBV9 and TRBJ2-1, with D perhaps being TRBD1 or TRBD2 (5 bases each). Germline CDR1 and CDR2: SGDLS and YYNGEE. V gave up 3 bases and J gave up 2 bases, with 15 bases separating them. The CDR3 covers 16 residues. The CDR3 DNA follows: TGTGCCAGCAGCGGGGGGAGCCACCTCGCCTACAATGAGCAGTTCTTC. Translating it yields CASSGGSHLAYNEQFF. The full variable domain, completed using reference TRBV9 and TRBJ2-1, is DSGVTQTPKHLITATGQRVTLRCSPRSGDLSVYWYQQSLDQGLQFLIQYYNGEERAKGNILERFSAQQFPDLHSELNLSSLELGDSALYFCASSGGSHLAYNEQFFGPGTRLTVL.

The sample holds one count of this clone. An end of the junction differs from the germline gene, which may be a read error. In nucleotides, the CDR3 is TGTGCTAGCAGTAAAACTAGCGGGCCCTACAATGAGCAGTTCTTC. The encoded protein is CASSKTSGPYNEQFF. The chain links TRBV7-7 to TRBJ2-1, with TRBD2 identical over 9 bases. The length of the CDR3 is 15 residues. Per germline, CDR1 SSHAT and CDR2 FNYEAQ (reference sequence).

This chain connects TRBV10-3 to TRBJ2-3; D not resolved. The CDR3 sequence is 13 residues long. Germline CDR1 reads ENHRY; CDR2 reads SYGVKD. Trimming cost V 0 bases and J 7 bases, with 8 bases left between them. CDR3 region: CAISESDPHTQYF. The CDR3 DNA reads TGTGCCATCAGTGAGTCGGACCCTCATACGCAGTATTTT.

This clone was observed once. This chain uses TRBV7-9 with TRBJ2-2; D possibly corresponds to TRBD2 (5 bases). CDR3 size: 16 residues. Germline V gene lookup returns CDR1 SEHNR and CDR2 FQNEAQ (reference sequence). Between the trimmed V and J ends, which lost 5 bases and 6 bases, there was a span of 19 bases. The CDR3 is CASSQNAGSHAGELFF. CDR3 sequence (DNA): TGTGCCAGCAGCCAAAACGCGGGCTCCCATGCCGGGGAGCTGTTTTTT.

The chain carries TRBV7-6 and TRBJ2-5; 7 nucleotides line up with TRBD2. This CDR3 spans 14 amino acids. CDR1 and CDR2 (germline): SGHVS, FNYEAQ. V was pared by 3 bases and J by 4 bases, with 5 bases of the junction left unmatched. CDR3 nucleotides: TGTGCCAGCAGCTTGGGCGGGAGCAGAGAGACCCAGTACTTC. It specifies CASSLGGSRETQYF.

The chain uses TRBV6-5 and TRBJ2-7; 7 bases are a match to TRBD1. The CDR3 contains 15 residues. Trimming took 4 bases from V and 1 from J; bases not matched to a gene: 7. Germline assignment: CDR1 MNHEY and CDR2 SVGAGI. The CDR3 region is CASSSDGTASYEQYF. DNA for the CDR3: TGTGCCAGCAGTTCGGACGGGACAGCTTCCTACGAGCAGTACTTC.

This clone has a single count. V usage is TRBV6-5 and J usage is TRBJ2-7; D possibly uses TRBD1 or TRBD2 (5 bases each). V was clipped by 0 bases and J by 2 bases, with 14 bases between them. The CDR3 consists of 16 residues. Germline loops: CDR1 MNHEY, CDR2 SVGAGI. CDR3 nucleotide sequence: TGTGCCAGCAGTTACTCCCAAGCGGTAGGGGCCTACGAGCAGTACTTC. It translates to CASSYSQAVGAYEQYF.

This sequence joins TRBV6-6 and TRBJ1-4, with 7 positions matching TRBD1. The CDR3 has 13 amino acids. The V gene end was trimmed by 8 bases and the J gene end by 8 bases; junction bases not matched to a gene: 8. The germline V gene has CDR1 MNHNY and CDR2 SVGAGI (reference sequence). The CDR3 spells CASLRQGFEKLFF. For the CDR3, the DNA is TGTGCCAGCTTAAGACAGGGTTTCGAAAAACTGTTTTTT.

The genes are TRBV6-6 and TRBJ2-7; possibly TRBD2 for D (5 bases). The CDR3 is made up of 13 amino acids. Germline assignment: CDR1 MNHNY and CDR2 SVGAGI (reference sequence). V was cut by 6 bases and J by 0 bases, with 9 bases left in between. The CDR3 DNA follows: TGTGCCAGCAGGGAGGTTTCCTCCTACGAGCAGTACTTC. This encodes CASREVSSYEQYF.